This T cell receptor beta chain is from a study of neurological immune-mediated disorders. Germline V gives CDR1 SGDLS, CDR2 YYNGEE. This CDR3 has 13 amino acids. The ends lost 3 bases at V and 13 bases at J; junction bases unmatched: 8. Synthesis of cDNA used 5'RACE (with 10-nucleotide random UMIs). Every sequencing run produced over 160 million TCR-beta sequences, and the sequences from any one run covered 15-18 subjects. TCRdb processed the 5' RACE reads anew with MiXCR; each CDR3 protein has one entry. This table has tens of thousands of distinct CDR3 sequences, under 9.5% appearing once. Unsorted libraries came from 2 million PBMCs stored at -80 °C.

The material sequenced was PBMCs. The chain is built from TRBV9 and TRBJ2-3; 10 bases are a match to TRBD2. The receptor's source is a woman aged 40 to 49 in good health. The CDR3 sequence: CASSAGTSENKYF. CDR3 DNA sequence: TGTGCCAGCAGCGCGGGGACTAGCGAGAATAAGTATTTT. Based on the CDR3 plus reference TRBV9 and TRBJ2-3, the full variable domain is DSGVTQTPKHLITATGQRVTLRCSPRSGDLSVYWYQQSLDQGLQFLIQYYNGEERAKGNILERFSAQQFPDLHSELNLSSLELGDSALYFCASSAGTSENKYFGPGTRLTVL.